This is a list of T cell receptor beta chains from one sample in a study of T cell changes during pregnancy in multiple sclerosis. Sequenced by immunoSEQ multiplex PCR; TCRdb stores in-frame clones only, minus some. The sample shows around 70,000 clones, roughly 92% of them seen only once. This specimen was peripheral blood, taken after pregnancy. The source of these receptors is a female donor in good health, enrolled as a control in a pregnancy study. The CDR3 runs from the conserved cysteine through the conserved F or W. The D gene is left open where the match is weak. The listing skips clone size in some rows; elsewhere it reads once, few, many or a size class.

v_gene	d_gene	abundance	j_gene	CDR3aa	CDR3nt
TRBV6-1	TRBD2	.	TRBJ2-4	CASSEIPPSGVAKNIQYF	TGTGCCAGCAGTGAAATCCCCCCTAGCGGGGTAGCCAAAAACATTCAGTACTTC
TRBV12-5	TRBD1	.	TRBJ2-1	CASGLVLGQGSYNEQFF	TGTGCTAGTGGTTTGGTCTTAGGACAGGGGTCCTACAATGAGCAGTTCTTC
TRBV11-2	TRBD1	.	TRBJ2-7	CASGTGGEQYF	TGTGCCAGCGGGACAGGGGGCGAGCAGTACTTC
TRBV28	TRBD1	.	TRBJ1-3	CASSRGTGTRLRYTIYF	TGTGCCAGCAGCCGAGGGACAGGGACCCGGCTAAGGTACACCATATATTTT
TRBV11-2	.	.	TRBJ2-7	CASSLGVQAIGPNYEQYF	TGTGCCAGCAGCTTAGGAGTCCAGGCGATCGGTCCCAATTACGAGCAGTACTTC
TRBV28	TRBD2	.	TRBJ2-1	CASSRFAGGHNEQFF	TGTGCCAGCAGCCGCTTCGCGGGAGGCCACAATGAGCAGTTCTTC
TRBV4-3	TRBD2	.	TRBJ2-7	CASSQTGTSGYEQYF	TGCGCCAGCAGCCAGACCGGGACTAGCGGCTACGAGCAGTACTTC
TRBV18	TRBD1	.	TRBJ1-1	CASSPKQGASEAFF	TGTGCCAGCTCACCGAAGCAGGGGGCATCTGAAGCTTTCTTT
TRBV18	.	.	TRBJ2-3	CASSLPWEQGSDTQYF	TGTGCCAGCTCACTACCCTGGGAACAGGGCTCAGATACGCAGTATTTT
TRBV6-5	.	once	TRBJ2-1	CASSYMGALMDEQFF	TGTGCCAGCAGTTACATGGGGGCGTTAATGGATGAGCAGTTCTTC
TRBV9	.	once	TRBJ2-5	CASSVEARPQETQYF	TGTGCCAGCAGCGTAGAGGCTAGGCCCCAAGAGACCCAGTACTTC
TRBV7-9	.	once	TRBJ2-3	CASSPAERTDTQYF	TGTGCCAGCAGCCCAGCGGAGCGCACAGATACGCAGTATTTT
TRBV5-1	.	.	TRBJ1-2	CASSADSTNWSYTF	TGCGCCAGCAGCGCGGACAGCACCAACTGGAGCTACACCTTC
TRBV13	TRBD2	.	TRBJ2-1	CASSPGLAGYNEQFF	TGTGCCAGCAGCCCGGGACTAGCGGGTTACAATGAGCAGTTCTTC
TRBV7-9	.	once	TRBJ1-2	CASSLGAYYGYTF	TGTGCCAGCAGCTTAGGGGCCTACTATGGCTACACCTTC
TRBV19	.	.	TRBJ1-1	CASRQGFSTEAFF	TGTGCCAGTAGACAGGGTTTTAGCACTGAAGCTTTCTTT
TRBV7-8	.	once	TRBJ2-4	CASSLVGAASTKNIQYF	TGTGCCAGCAGCTTAGTAGGAGCGGCAAGTACCAAAAACATTCAGTACTTC
TRBV9	TRBD2	.	TRBJ2-1	CASSSGLASNEQFF	TGTGCCAGCAGCTCCGGACTAGCCAGCAATGAGCAGTTCTTC
TRBV7-9	.	.	TRBJ1-1	CASSPGGTEAFF	TGTGCCAGCAGCCCGGGGGGCACTGAAGCTTTCTTT
TRBV5-1	.	.	TRBJ2-7	CASSLALGSGPDGEQYF	TGCGCCAGCAGCTTGGCCCTGGGTAGCGGACCAGACGGCGAGCAGTACTTC
TRBV18	.	.	TRBJ1-3	CASSLLDTGSSGNTIYF	TGTGCCAGCTCGCTCCTCGACACAGGGAGCTCTGGAAACACCATATATTTT
TRBV4-3	.	.	TRBJ1-5	CASSQDHQARVNQPQHF	TGCGCCAGCAGCCAAGATCATCAGGCCCGTGTGAATCAGCCCCAGCATTTT
TRBV5-1	.	.	TRBJ1-2	CASSLAPGESYGYTF	TGCGCCAGCAGCTTGGCTCCCGGGGAATCCTATGGCTACACCTTC
TRBV15	.	.	TRBJ2-7	CATSRGAVYEQYF	TGTGCCACCAGCAGAGGGGCCGTCTACGAGCAGTACTTC
TRBV11-3	.	.	TRBJ2-3	CASSLDRRDTQYF	TGTGCCAGCAGCTTAGATCGGAGAGATACGCAGTATTTT
TRBV28	.	few	TRBJ2-7	CASSYRDEQYF	TGTGCCAGCAGTTATCGAGACGAGCAGTACTTC
TRBV2	TRBD1	few	TRBJ2-7	CASRPGTESYEQYF	TGTGCCAGCAGACCCGGGACAGAGTCCTACGAGCAGTACTTC
TRBV6-5	.	.	TRBJ1-5	CASSPQGQGNQPQHF	TGTGCCAGCAGCCCACAGGGCCAGGGCAATCAGCCCCAGCATTTT
TRBV7-9	.	.	TRBJ1-2	CASSGRGGVNYGYTF	TGTGCCAGCAGCGGGCGGGGCGGCGTTAACTATGGCTACACCTTC
TRBV9	.	once	TRBJ2-3	CASSFDLTDTQYF	TGTGCCAGCAGCTTTGACTTGACAGATACGCAGTATTTT
TRBV21-1	.	.	TRBJ2-4	CASRTSGGLLAKNIQYF	TGTGCCAGCAGGACTAGCGGGGGCCTGTTAGCCAAAAACATTCAGTACTTC
TRBV28	TRBD1	.	TRBJ1-4	CASGTGDEKLFF	TGTGCCAGCGGGACAGGGGATGAAAAACTGTTTTTT
TRBV5-1	.	once	TRBJ1-1	CASSLRGKGNTEAFF	TGCGCCAGCAGCTTGCGGGGGAAGGGGAACACTGAAGCTTTCTTT
TRBV28	TRBD1	once	TRBJ1-1	CASSSGTGEITEAFF	TGTGCCAGCAGTTCCGGGACAGGGGAAATCACTGAAGCTTTCTTT
TRBV6-1	TRBD1	.	TRBJ2-7	CASSIEDRVGSEQYF	TGTGCCAGCAGTATAGAGGACAGGGTTGGGAGTGAGCAGTACTTC
TRBV5-6	.	few	TRBJ1-1	CASSLNLRTEAFF	TGTGCCAGCAGCTTGAACCTTCGGACTGAAGCTTTCTTT
TRBV5-6	.	.	TRBJ2-6	CASSLVSGQGGANVLTF	TGTGCCAGCAGCTTGGTATCGGGTCAAGGTGGGGCCAACGTCCTGACTTTC
TRBV21-1	.	.	TRBJ2-7	CASSSHRGWHEQYF	TGTGCCAGCAGCTCCCACAGGGGGTGGCACGAGCAGTACTTC
TRBV27	.	.	TRBJ2-2	CASSFNRDTGELFF	TGTGCCAGCAGTTTCAATAGAGACACCGGGGAGCTGTTTTTT
TRBV11-2	TRBD1	once	TRBJ1-5	CASSQTGALNQPQHF	TGTGCCAGCAGCCAAACAGGGGCCCTTAATCAGCCCCAGCATTTT
TRBV28	TRBD1	.	TRBJ2-1	CASSSSGTGRYNEQFF	TGTGCCAGCAGTTCATCCGGGACAGGACGATACAATGAGCAGTTCTTC
TRBV28	.	.	TRBJ1-3	CASSKRDSSGNTIYF	TGTGCCAGCAGTAAGCGTGACAGTTCTGGAAACACCATATATTTT
TRBV30	TRBD2	.	TRBJ2-1	CASPVGGSGSQQFF	TGTGCCTCACCCGTCGGAGGTAGCGGGAGCCAGCAGTTCTTC
TRBV29-1	.	few	TRBJ1-1	CSVEEGGLAFF	TGCAGCGTTGAAGAGGGAGGTCTCGCTTTCTTT
TRBV27	.	.	TRBJ1-1	CASGAGLLNTEAFF	TGTGCCAGCGGGGCGGGGCTTTTGAACACTGAAGCTTTCTTT
TRBV7-2	.	.	TRBJ2-1	CASSLEGAASSYNEQFF	TGTGCCAGCAGCTTAGAGGGAGCCGCAAGCTCCTACAATGAGCAGTTCTTC
TRBV28	TRBD1	.	TRBJ2-3	CASSKTGVTDTQYF	TGTGCCAGCAGTAAGACAGGGGTTACAGATACGCAGTATTTT
TRBV10-1	TRBD1	.	TRBJ2-3	CASSTGTGIDTQYF	TGCGCCAGCTCAACCGGGACAGGGATAGATACGCAGTATTTT
TRBV5-4	.	.	TRBJ2-7	CASSLRGEDEQYF	TGTGCCAGCAGCTTGAGAGGGGAGGACGAGCAGTACTTC
TRBV29-1	TRBD1	.	TRBJ2-4	CSVTGGENIQYF	TGCAGCGTGACAGGGGGGGAAAACATTCAGTACTTC
TRBV7-2	TRBD2	.	TRBJ2-3	CASSPGLAGVTDTQYF	TGTGCCAGCAGCCCAGGACTAGCGGGGGTCACAGATACGCAGTATTTT